The next 24 T cell receptor beta chains were all read from a single sample in a study of blood T cell repertoires in COVID-19. Repertoires were generated with immunoSEQ multiplex PCR, while TCRdb's copy carries only in-frame clones and drops some. Among 250,000 to 300,000 clones listed, nearly 90% were seen once. The sequencing sample was made of peripheral blood. The receptors come from a woman aged 25 to 39 with acute or convalescent COVID-19.

The rearrangement joins TRBV28 to TRBJ2-5; 8 bases agree with TRBD1. J lost 7 bases, V lost 6 bases, and 7 bases had no gene match. Germline V gives CDR1 MDHEN, CDR2 SYDVKM. The CDR3 has 13 residues. This CDR3 is CASRVAGGRTQYF. CDR3 bases: TGTGCCAGCAGGGTGGCAGGGGGCAGGACCCAGTACTTC.

This chain uses TRBV2 with TRBJ1-5; D remains unclear. Germline V gene sequence: CDR1 SNHLY, CDR2 FYNNEI. CDR3 length: 13 amino acids. With 7 bases removed from V and 7 bases from J, the gap between germline ends came to 14 bases. The chain's CDR3 is CASTFDNIQPQHF. DNA for the CDR3: TGTGCCAGCACTTTCGACAACATACAGCCCCAGCATTTT.

This clone was detected once. The rearrangement joins TRBV11-2 to TRBJ2-1; 7 bases are shared with TRBD2. The length of the CDR3 is 15 residues. CDR1 is SGHAT, CDR2 FQNNGV, per germline. The junction had 4 bases not matched to a gene; V was cut back by 2 bases and J by 3 bases. The CDR3 bases are TGTGCCAGCAGCTTATTCACTAGCGACTACAATGAGCAGTTCTTC. This sequence encodes CASSLFTSDYNEQFF.

The chain couples TRBV6-5 to TRBJ2-3; D is possibly TRBD2 (6 bases). V lost 7 bases and J 0 bases, leaving 14 bases between the germline ends. Looked up from germline, CDR1 is MNHEY and CDR2 is SVGAGI. This CDR3 spans 15 amino acids. CDR3 nucleotides: TGTGCCAGCACCGATAGCGGTACTAGCACAGATACGCAGTATTTT. It is translated as CASTDSGTSTDTQYF.

This chain joins TRBV24-1 and TRBJ2-7; 9 bases line up with TRBD1. CDR1 KGHDR and CDR2 SFDVKD come from the germline V gene. The ends lost 3 bases at V and 4 bases at J; junction bases unmatched: 6. The CDR3 has 15 residues. The CDR3 loop reads CATSDQGQGLYEQYF. The DNA of the CDR3 is TGTGCCACCAGTGATCAGGGACAGGGATTATACGAGCAGTACTTC.

This sequence joins TRBV11-3 and TRBJ2-5; 13 positions agree with TRBD2. Per germline, CDR1 SGHNT and CDR2 YENEEA. With 4 bases clipped from V and 5 bases from J, the junction kept 16 bases outside the gene matches. This CDR3 comprises 19 residues. The CDR3: CASSSTLGLAGAFGETQYF. CDR3 in DNA: TGTGCCAGCAGCTCGACTTTAGGACTAGCGGGAGCGTTTGGGGAGACCCAGTACTTC.

This rearrangement joins TRBV18 to TRBJ1-2; TRBD1 agrees at 7 bases. With 5 bases clipped from V and 0 bases from J, the junction kept 9 bases outside the gene matches. Germline V lookup: CDR1 KGHSH, CDR2 LQKENI. CDR3 length: 16 residues. The CDR3 protein is CASSIKGQAPNYGYTF. The CDR3 DNA reads TGTGCCAGCTCAATTAAAGGACAGGCCCCTAACTATGGCTACACCTTC.

The rearrangement links TRBV6-2 or TRBV6-3 to TRBJ1-2; 7 nucleotides agree with TRBD1. This CDR3 region has 16 residues. The V segment lost 0 bases and the J segment 2 bases; nucleotides outside the gene matches: 6. Germline lookup yields CDR1 MNHEY and CDR2 SVGEGT. CDR3 sequence reads: CASSYSMQGVNYGYTF. The CDR3 region has the DNA TGTGCCAGCAGTTACTCGATGCAGGGGGTAAACTATGGCTACACCTTC.

V and J are TRBV5-1 and TRBJ2-1, with D unclear. The CDR3 spans 16 residues. Germline values: CDR1 SGHRS, CDR2 YFSETQ. With 0 bases removed from V and 4 bases from J, the gap between germline ends came to 14 bases. The CDR3 is CASSLDVGRAYNEQFF. The CDR3 bases are TGCGCCAGCAGCTTGGATGTCGGTAGAGCTTACAATGAGCAGTTCTTC.

The chain carries TRBV7-8 and TRBJ2-5; 11 positions match TRBD2. Germline V CDR1 and CDR2: SGHVS, FQNEAQ. With 5 bases clipped from V and 8 bases from J, the junction kept 7 bases outside the gene matches. The CDR3 sequence is 14 residues long. The CDR3 DNA is TGTGCCAGCAGCGTGACTAGCGGGATGGATACCCAGTACTTC. This gives the protein CASSVTSGMDTQYF.

Regarding this clone: Since the CDR3 does not end with the conserved phenylalanine or tryptophan, this likely comes from a read error. No DNA is shown, since the ends of the CDR3 on it are uncertain; the CDR3 is the one TCRdb lists. The rearrangement links TRBV5-4 to TRBJ2-3; the table names TRBD2, a call not compared with the DNA. Termini included, the CDR3 measures 14 amino acids. CDR1 is SGHNT and CDR2 is YYREEE in the germline V gene (reference sequence). The CDR3 sequence: CASSLGPAGGERSV.

On this clone itself: One end of the junction does not line up with germline, which may come from a read error. The DNA of the CDR3 is TGTGCCAGCAGCTTAGTTAACTATGACTACACCTTC. Amino acids: CASSLVNYDYTF. The gene calls are TRBV7-2 and TRBJ1-2; unclear D gene. In germline, CDR1 is SGHTA, CDR2 FQGNSA. The CDR3 has 12 amino acids.

This clone appeared a single time. The junction and the germline gene differ at one end; a read error may be behind it. The chain has TRBV7-9 and TRBJ2-2; TRBD2 aligns across 10 bases. The germline gives CDR1 SEHNR, CDR2 FQNEAQ (reference sequence). The CDR3 runs to 16 residues. The CDR3 protein is CASSYTSGKHTGGLFF. The CDR3 DNA reads TGTGCCAGCAGCTATACTAGCGGGAAACACACCGGGGGGCTGTTTTTT.

This clone was seen only a few times. The J gene is TRBJ2-7, the V gene TRBV18; the match to TRBD1 covers 7 bases. Germline CDR1 and CDR2: KGHSH and LQKENI. The CDR3 runs 14 residues. The ends lost 6 bases at V and 4 bases at J; junction bases unmatched: 9. For the CDR3, the DNA is TGTGCCAGCTCCCCAAATACCAGGGGGTACGAGCAGTACTTC. It yields the protein CASSPNTRGYEQYF.

The rearrangement links TRBV7-2 to TRBJ2-2; no clear D. The CDR3 is 13 amino acids. Between the trimmed V and J ends, which lost 4 bases and 6 bases, there was a span of 9 bases. Germline CDR1 and CDR2: SGHTA and FQGNSA. This chain's CDR3 is CASSSTVSGELFF. The CDR3 DNA reads as TGTGCCAGCAGCTCTACCGTCTCCGGGGAGCTGTTTTTT.

The chain combines TRBV23-1 with TRBJ1-4, with TRBD1 identical over 9 bases. TRBV23-1 is an ORF, and what it does is uncertain. This CDR3 is 16 amino acids long. J lost 8 bases, V lost 8 bases, and 15 bases had no gene match. The CDR3 is CASGRDRAREGEKLFF. CDR3 DNA sequence: TGCGCCAGCGGCCGGGACAGGGCCCGAGAAGGCGAAAAACTGTTTTTT.

Here the CDR3 reads CATSRTGTGIGYTF. CDR3 DNA sequence: TGTGCCACCAGCAGAACCGGGACAGGGATTGGCTACACCTTC. This chain links TRBV15 with TRBJ1-2; 9 positions match TRBD1. The J segment lost 7 bases and the V segment lost 2 bases, leaving 5 bases of the junction unmatched. The CDR3 covers 14 residues. Germline V gene sequence: CDR1 LNHNV, CDR2 YYDKDF (reference sequence).

The genes are TRBV19 and TRBJ2-2; TRBD1 agrees at 9 bases. The length of the CDR3 is 17 residues. Losses at the gene ends were 4 bases for V and 6 bases for J; bases not matched to a gene: 12. Germline assignment: CDR1 LNHDA and CDR2 SQIVND (reference sequence). The CDR3 DNA sequence: TGTGCCAGTAGTACAACCACCGGGACAGGGCGAGCCGGGGAGCTGTTTTTT. Translating gives CASSTTTGTGRAGELFF.

This clone has a handful of counts. The rearrangement joins TRBV5-4 to TRBJ2-2; 8 nucleotides align to TRBD2. The ends lost 4 bases at V and 4 bases at J; junction bases unmatched: 6. Germline CDR1 reads SGHNT; CDR2 reads YYREEE (reference sequence). The CDR3 totals 15 residues. DNA for the CDR3: TGTGCCAGCAGCGTGGGACTAGTCGGCACCGGGGAGCTGTTTTTT. It specifies CASSVGLVGTGELFF.

The CDR3 protein is CASSTGAGDLYNEQFF. DNA of the CDR3: TGTGCCAGCAGCACCGGAGCGGGAGATCTGTACAATGAGCAGTTCTTC. The chain links TRBV11-2 to TRBJ2-1, with TRBD2 matching 8 bases. After removal of 5 bases from V and 4 bases from J, the junction contained 10 bases not matched to a gene. Germline CDR1 and CDR2: SGHAT and FQNNGV. This CDR3 is 16 amino acids long.

V usage is TRBV27 and J usage is TRBJ1-3; TRBD1 agrees at 7 bases. Trimming at V came to 6 bases and at J to 2 bases, leaving 4 bases not matched to a gene. There are 14 residues in the CDR3. Germline loops: CDR1 MNHEY, CDR2 SMNVEV (reference sequence). The CDR3 sequence: CASSPQGTGNTIYF. CDR3 in DNA: TGTGCCAGCAGCCCACAGGGGACTGGAAACACCATATATTTT.

The chain recombines TRBV15 with TRBJ2-3; TRBD2 matches 8 bases. V lost 4 bases, J lost 4 bases, and 7 bases stayed unmatched. CDR3 length: 15 amino acids. In germline, CDR1 is LNHNV, CDR2 YYDKDF (reference sequence). The CDR3 loop is CATSTSSGSADTQYF. In nucleotides, the CDR3 is TGTGCCACCAGCACAAGCAGCGGGAGCGCAGATACGCAGTATTTT. The full variable domain, with the rest looked up from reference TRBV15 and TRBJ2-3, is DAMVIQNPRYQVTQFGKPVTLSCSQTLNHNVMYWYQQKSSQAPKLLFHYYDKDFNNEADTPDNFQSRRPNTSFCFLDIRSPGLGDTAMYLCATSTSSGSADTQYFGPGTRLTVL.

The chain uses TRBV5-1 and TRBJ2-1; weak D call: TRBD2 (6 bases). Germline CDR1 reads SGHRS; CDR2 reads YFSETQ. The V and J ends lost 0 bases and 7 bases respectively, with 11 bases between them. The CDR3 has 14 residues. The CDR3 DNA sequence: TGCGCCAGCAGCTTGGTCGGGGGAGCAAATGAGCAGTTCTTC. Its protein is CASSLVGGANEQFF. The full variable domain, in which reference TRBV5-1 and TRBJ2-1 provide the parts outside the CDR3, is KAGVTQTPRYLIKTRGQQVTLSCSPISGHRSVSWYQQTPGQGLQFLFEYFSETQRNKGNFPGRFSGRQFSNSRSEMNVSTLELGDSALYLCASSLVGGANEQFFGPGTRLTVL.

The chain recombines TRBV6-1 with TRBJ2-1; 9 positions match TRBD2. The CDR3 covers 15 residues. V trimming: 3 bases; J trimming: 4 bases; junction bases outside the gene matches: 4. Looked up from germline, CDR1 is MNHNS and CDR2 is SASEGT. DNA for the CDR3: TGTGCCAGCAGTGAGTCACTAGCGGGTTACAATGAGCAGTTCTTC. It encodes CASSESLAGYNEQFF.